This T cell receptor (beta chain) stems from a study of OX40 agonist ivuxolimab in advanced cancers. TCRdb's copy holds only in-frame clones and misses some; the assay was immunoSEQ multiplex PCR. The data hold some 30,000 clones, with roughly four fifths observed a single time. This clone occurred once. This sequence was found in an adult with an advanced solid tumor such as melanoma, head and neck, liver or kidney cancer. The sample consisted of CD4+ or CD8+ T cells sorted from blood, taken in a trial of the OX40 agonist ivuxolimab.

For the CDR3, the DNA is TGTGCCAGCAGACATCAGAGCAATCAGCCCCAGCATTTT. It yields the protein CASRHQSNQPQHF. This chain uses TRBV6-4 with TRBJ1-5; no definite D call. V was trimmed by 6 bases and J by 1 base, leaving 7 bases between them. This CDR3 spans 13 amino acids. Germline-derived CDR1 and CDR2 are MRHNA and SNTAGT.